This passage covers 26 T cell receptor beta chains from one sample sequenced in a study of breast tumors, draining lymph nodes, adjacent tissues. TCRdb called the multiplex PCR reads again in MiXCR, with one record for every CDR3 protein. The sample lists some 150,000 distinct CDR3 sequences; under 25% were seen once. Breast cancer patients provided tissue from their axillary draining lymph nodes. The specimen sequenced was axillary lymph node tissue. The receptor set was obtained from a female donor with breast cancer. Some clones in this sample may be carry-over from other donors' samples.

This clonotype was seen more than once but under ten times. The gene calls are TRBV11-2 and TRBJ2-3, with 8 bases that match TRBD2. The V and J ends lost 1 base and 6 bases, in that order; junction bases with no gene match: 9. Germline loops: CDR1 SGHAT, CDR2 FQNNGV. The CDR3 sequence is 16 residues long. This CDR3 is CASSLAAAGGRDTQYF. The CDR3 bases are TGTGCCAGCAGCTTAGCGGCGGCGGGAGGAAGGGATACGCAGTATTTT.

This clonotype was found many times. The CDR3 bases are TGTGCCAGTAGTATATCCCCTAGCGCCACAGATACGCAGTATTTT. Its translation is CASSISPSATDTQYF. V gene TRBV19 combines with J gene TRBJ2-3; possible D gene TRBD2, 6 bases. Per the germline V gene, CDR1 is LNHDA and CDR2 is SQIVND (reference sequence). The CDR3 spans 15 residues. V was cut by 2 bases and J by 2 bases, with 11 bases left in between.

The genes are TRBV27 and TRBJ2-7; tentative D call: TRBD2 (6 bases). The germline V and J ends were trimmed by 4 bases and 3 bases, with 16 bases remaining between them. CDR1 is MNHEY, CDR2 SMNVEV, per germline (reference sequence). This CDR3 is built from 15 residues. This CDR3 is CASSSKSGGGYEQYF. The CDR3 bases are TGTGCCAGCAGTTCGAAATCCGGGGGAGGCTACGAGCAGTACTTC.

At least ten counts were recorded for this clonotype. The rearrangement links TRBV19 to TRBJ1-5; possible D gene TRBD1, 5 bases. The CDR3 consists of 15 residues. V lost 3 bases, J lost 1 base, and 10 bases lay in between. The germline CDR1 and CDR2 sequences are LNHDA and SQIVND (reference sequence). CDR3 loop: CASSIRVGSNQPQHF. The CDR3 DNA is TGTGCCAGTAGTATCAGGGTCGGGAGCAATCAGCCCCAGCATTTT.

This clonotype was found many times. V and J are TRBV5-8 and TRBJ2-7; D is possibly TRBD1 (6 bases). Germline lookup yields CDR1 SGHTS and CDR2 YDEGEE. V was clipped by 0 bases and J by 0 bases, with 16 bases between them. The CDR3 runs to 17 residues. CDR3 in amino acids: CASSLVQGGKASYEQYF. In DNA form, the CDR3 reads TGTGCCAGCAGCTTGGTACAGGGCGGTAAGGCCTCCTACGAGCAGTACTTC.

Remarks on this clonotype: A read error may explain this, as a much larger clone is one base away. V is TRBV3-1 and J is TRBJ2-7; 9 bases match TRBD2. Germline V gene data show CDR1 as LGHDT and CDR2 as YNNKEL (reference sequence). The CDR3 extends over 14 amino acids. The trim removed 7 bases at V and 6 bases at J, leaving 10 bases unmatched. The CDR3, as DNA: TGTGCCAGCAAGCGGCGGGAGGGCCAATCCGAGCAGTACTTC. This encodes CASKRREGQSEQYF.

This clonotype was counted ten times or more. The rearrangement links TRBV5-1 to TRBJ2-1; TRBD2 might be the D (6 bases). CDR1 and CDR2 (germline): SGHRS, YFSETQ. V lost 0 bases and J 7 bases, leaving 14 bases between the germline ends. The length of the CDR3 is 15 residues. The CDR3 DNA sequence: TGCGCCAGCAGCTTGGATCCGGGAGTAGTGAATGAGCAGTTCTTC. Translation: CASSLDPGVVNEQFF. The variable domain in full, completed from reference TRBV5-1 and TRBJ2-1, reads KAGVTQTPRYLIKTRGQQVTLSCSPISGHRSVSWYQQTPGQGLQFLFEYFSETQRNKGNFPGRFSGRQFSNSRSEMNVSTLELGDSALYLCASSLDPGVVNEQFFGPGTRLTVL.

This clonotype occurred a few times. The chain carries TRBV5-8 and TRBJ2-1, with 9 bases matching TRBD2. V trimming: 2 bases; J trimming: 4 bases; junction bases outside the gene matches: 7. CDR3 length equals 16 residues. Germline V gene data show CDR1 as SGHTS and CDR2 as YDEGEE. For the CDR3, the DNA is TGTGCCAGCAGCTTTAGCGGGAGAGGAGTGTACAATGAGCAGTTCTTC. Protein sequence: CASSFSGRGVYNEQFF.

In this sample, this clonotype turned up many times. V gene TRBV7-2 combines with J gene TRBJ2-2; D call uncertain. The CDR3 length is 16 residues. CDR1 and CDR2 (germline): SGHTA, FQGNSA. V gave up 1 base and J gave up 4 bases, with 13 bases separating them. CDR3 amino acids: CASSLDPVVGTGELFF. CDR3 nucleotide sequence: TGTGCCAGCAGCTTAGACCCGGTTGTGGGCACCGGGGAGCTGTTTTTT.

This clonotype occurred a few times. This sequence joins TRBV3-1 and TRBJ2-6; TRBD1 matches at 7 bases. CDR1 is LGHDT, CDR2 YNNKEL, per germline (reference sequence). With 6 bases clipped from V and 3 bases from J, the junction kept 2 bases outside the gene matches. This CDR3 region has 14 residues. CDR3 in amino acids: CASRDRVGANVLTF. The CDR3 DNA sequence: TGTGCCAGCAGAGACAGGGTTGGGGCCAACGTCCTGACTTTC.

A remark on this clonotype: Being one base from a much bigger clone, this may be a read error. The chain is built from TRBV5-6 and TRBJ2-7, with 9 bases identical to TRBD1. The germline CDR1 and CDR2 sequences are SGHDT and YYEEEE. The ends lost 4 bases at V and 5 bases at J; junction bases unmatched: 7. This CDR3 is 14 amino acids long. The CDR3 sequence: CASSANRGLDEQYF. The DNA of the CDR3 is TGTGCCAGCAGCGCCAACAGGGGGCTCGACGAGCAGTACTTC.

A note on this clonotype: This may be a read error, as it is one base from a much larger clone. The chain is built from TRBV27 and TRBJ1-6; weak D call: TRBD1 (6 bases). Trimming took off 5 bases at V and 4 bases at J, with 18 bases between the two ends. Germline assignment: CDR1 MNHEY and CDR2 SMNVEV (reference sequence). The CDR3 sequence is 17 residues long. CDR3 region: CASSPKGGGLYNSPLHF. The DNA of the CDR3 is TGTGCCAGCAGTCCCAAGGGAGGGGGGCTTTATAATTCACCCCTCCACTTT.

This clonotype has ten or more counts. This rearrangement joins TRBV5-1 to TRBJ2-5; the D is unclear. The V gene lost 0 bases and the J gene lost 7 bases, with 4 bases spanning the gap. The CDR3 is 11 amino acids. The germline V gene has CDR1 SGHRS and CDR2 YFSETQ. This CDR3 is CASSLEATQYF. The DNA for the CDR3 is TGCGCCAGCAGCTTGGAGGCGACCCAGTACTTC.

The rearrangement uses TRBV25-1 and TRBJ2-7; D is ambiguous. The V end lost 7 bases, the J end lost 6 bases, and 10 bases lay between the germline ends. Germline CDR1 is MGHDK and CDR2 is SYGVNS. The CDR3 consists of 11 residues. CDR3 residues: CASNPACEQYF. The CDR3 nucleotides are TGTGCCAGCAACCCGGCATGCGAGCAGTACTTC.

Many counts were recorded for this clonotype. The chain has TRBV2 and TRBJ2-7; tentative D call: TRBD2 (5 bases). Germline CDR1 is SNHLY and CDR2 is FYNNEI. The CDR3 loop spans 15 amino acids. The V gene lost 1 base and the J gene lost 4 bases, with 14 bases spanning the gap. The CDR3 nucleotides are TGTGCCAGCAGTGAAGAGAGGGCCTTAGGATACGAGCAGTACTTC. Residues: CASSEERALGYEQYF. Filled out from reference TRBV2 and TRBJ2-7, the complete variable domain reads EPEVTQTPSHQVTQMGQEVILRCVPISNHLYFYWYRQILGQKVEFLVSFYNNEISEKSEIFDDQFSVERPDGSNFTLKIRSTKLEDSAMYFCASSEERALGYEQYFGPGTRLTVT.

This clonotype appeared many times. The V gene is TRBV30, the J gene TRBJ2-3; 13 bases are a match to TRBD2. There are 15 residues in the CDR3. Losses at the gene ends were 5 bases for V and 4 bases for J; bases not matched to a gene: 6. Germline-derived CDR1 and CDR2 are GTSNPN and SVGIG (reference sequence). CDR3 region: CAWAGTSGNADTQYF. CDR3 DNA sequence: TGTGCCTGGGCAGGGACTAGCGGGAACGCAGATACGCAGTATTTT.

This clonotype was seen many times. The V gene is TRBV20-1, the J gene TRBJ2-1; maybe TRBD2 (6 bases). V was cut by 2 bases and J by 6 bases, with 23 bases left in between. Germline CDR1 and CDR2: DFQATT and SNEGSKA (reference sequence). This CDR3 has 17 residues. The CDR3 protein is CSARPPSSAGLTNEQFF. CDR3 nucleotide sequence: TGCAGTGCTAGACCCCCCTCCAGCGCGGGATTGACCAATGAGCAGTTCTTC.

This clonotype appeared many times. The CDR3 nucleotides are TGTGCCAGCAGTGCCCGGGGAGGAGGGCAGCCCCAGCATTTT. Encoded protein: CASSARGGGQPQHF. V usage is TRBV12-3 or TRBV12-4 and J usage is TRBJ1-5; D call uncertain. Trimming pared 5 bases from V and 7 bases from J, leaving 15 bases between. This CDR3 region has 14 residues.

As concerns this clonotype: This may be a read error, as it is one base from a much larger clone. This CDR3 reads CASSLRPAYDSVFF. The CDR3 DNA is TGTGCCAGCAGCCTGAGGCCCGCCTACGATTCGGTGTTTTTT. The chain couples TRBV3-1 to TRBJ2-2; the D is unclear. The V gene's germline CDR1 is LGHDT and CDR2 YNNKEL (reference sequence). The CDR3 totals 14 residues. Trimming removed 4 bases from V and 15 bases from J, with 21 bases in between.

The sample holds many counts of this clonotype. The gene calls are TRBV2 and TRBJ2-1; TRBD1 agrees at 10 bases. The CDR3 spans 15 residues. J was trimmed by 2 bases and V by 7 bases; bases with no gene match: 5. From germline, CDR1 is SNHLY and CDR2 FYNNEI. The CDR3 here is CASKRQGAAYNEQFF. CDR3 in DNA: TGTGCCAGCAAGAGACAGGGGGCGGCCTACAATGAGCAGTTCTTC.

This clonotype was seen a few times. The CDR3 DNA follows: TGTGCCAGCAGTTCGCCGTACACAGATACGCAGTATTTT. Translated, it gives CASSSPYTDTQYF. The chain employs TRBV27 and TRBJ2-3; D is uncertain. CDR1 MNHEY and CDR2 SMNVEV come from the germline V gene (reference sequence). The CDR3 is made up of 13 amino acids. Trimming took 4 bases from V and 2 from J, leaving 7 bases between them.

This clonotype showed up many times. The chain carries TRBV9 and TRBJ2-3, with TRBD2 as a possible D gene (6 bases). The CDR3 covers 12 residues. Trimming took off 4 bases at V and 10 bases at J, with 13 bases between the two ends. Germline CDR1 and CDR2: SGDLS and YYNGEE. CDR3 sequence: CASSPGGGAQYF. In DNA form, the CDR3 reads TGTGCCAGCAGCCCCGGGGGTGGGGCGCAGTATTTT.

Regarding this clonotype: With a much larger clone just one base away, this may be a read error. CDR3 DNA sequence: TGTGCCACCAGCAGTGAGACCTACAATGAGCAGCTCTTC. This translates into CATSSETYNEQLF. The rearrangement joins TRBV15 to TRBJ2-1, with no clear D. Germline values: CDR1 LNHNV, CDR2 YYDKDF (reference sequence). This CDR3 is 13 amino acids long.

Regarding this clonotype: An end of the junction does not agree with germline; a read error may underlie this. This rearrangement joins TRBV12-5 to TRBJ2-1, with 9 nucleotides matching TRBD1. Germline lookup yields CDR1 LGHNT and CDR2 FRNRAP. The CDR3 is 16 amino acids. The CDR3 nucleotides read TGTGCTAGGGGTACAACAGGGGGCGCATCCTACAATGAGCAGCTCTTC. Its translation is CARGTTGGASYNEQLF.

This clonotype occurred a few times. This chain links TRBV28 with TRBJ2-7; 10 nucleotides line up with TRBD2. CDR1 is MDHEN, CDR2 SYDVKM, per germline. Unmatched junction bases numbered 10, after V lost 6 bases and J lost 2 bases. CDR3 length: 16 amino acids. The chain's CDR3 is CASSNTPTSGTYEQYF. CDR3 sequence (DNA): TGTGCCAGCAGCAACACCCCTACTAGCGGGACCTACGAGCAGTACTTC.

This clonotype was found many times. As DNA, the CDR3 is TGTGCCAGCAGCCTCGACGGGGGGACCGGGGAGCTGTTTTTT. Translated, it gives CASSLDGGTGELFF. The V and J genes are TRBV7-3 and TRBJ2-2, with 7 bases matching TRBD2. The CDR3 sequence is 14 residues long. Germline assignment: CDR1 SGHTA and CDR2 FQGTGA. V dropped 5 bases and J dropped 5; count of bases not matched to a gene: 5.